Below, 4 T cell receptor beta chains from the same sample are listed, as sequenced in a study of OX40 agonist ivuxolimab in advanced cancers. Some clones are missing from TCRdb's copy, which holds only in-frame ones; the method was immunoSEQ multiplex PCR. Among roughly 46,000 clones listed, over 75% were seen once. The sample here was CD4+ or CD8+ T cells sorted from blood, taken in a trial of the OX40 agonist ivuxolimab. Receptor source: an adult with an advanced solid tumor such as melanoma, head and neck, liver or kidney cancer.

The CDR3 DNA sequence: TGTGCCAGCAGTGAGGAGGAAGAGACCCAGTACTTC. It codes for CASSEEEETQYF. The chain combines TRBV6-1 with TRBJ2-5; D is perhaps TRBD2 (5 bases). The CDR3 sequence is 12 residues long. V lost 3 bases, J lost 3 bases, and 5 bases lay in between. Per the germline V gene, CDR1 is MNHNS and CDR2 is SASEGT.

V is TRBV6-5 and J is TRBJ1-6; D remains unclear. Trimming left V 0 bases short and J 7 bases short, with 10 bases between. This CDR3 has 15 amino acids. Looked up from germline, CDR1 is MNHEY and CDR2 is SVGAGI. CDR3 coding DNA: TGTGCCAGCAGTTACTCGGGAAGGGCGAATTCACCCCTCCACTTT. This sequence encodes CASSYSGRANSPLHF.

The chain recombines TRBV19 with TRBJ2-3; 7 nucleotides line up with TRBD1. V was pared by 8 bases and J by 3 bases, with 5 bases of the junction left unmatched. CDR3 length: 13 residues. Germline-derived CDR1 and CDR2 are LNHDA and SQIVND (reference sequence). Written as DNA, the CDR3 is TGTGCCAGTCACCCGGGACAGACAGATACGCAGTATTTT. This sequence encodes CASHPGQTDTQYF.

This clone was observed a few times. This CDR3 is CASTRGGTGLNEQYF. The CDR3 DNA is TGTGCCAGCACCCGAGGAGGGACAGGGCTCAACGAGCAGTACTTC. This chain connects TRBV11-1 to TRBJ2-7, with 9 bases fitting TRBD1. Germline trimming cut 7 bases from V and 5 bases from J; bases unmatched to any gene: 12. Per germline, CDR1 SGHAT and CDR2 FQDESV (reference sequence). This CDR3 has 15 residues.